This TCR beta chain comes out of a study of T cell changes during pregnancy in multiple sclerosis. The data were produced by immunoSEQ multiplex PCR, yet TCRdb's version contains in-frame clones alone and is incomplete. The sample lists over 45,000 clones; 70% to 90% were seen once. This clone appeared once. V dropped 1 base and J dropped 6; count of bases not matched to a gene: 15. Germline V gene lookup returns CDR1 SGHNT and CDR2 YYREEE (reference sequence). The CDR3 is 19 amino acids. Specimen: CD4+ T cells from peripheral blood mononuclear cells, collected in the first trimester of pregnancy. This receptor was identified in a female donor with multiple sclerosis, enrolled in a pregnancy study. The gene calls are TRBV5-4 and TRBJ2-1, with 11 bases aligning to TRBD2. This CDR3 is CASSLILAGGLGLVNEQFF. The CDR3 DNA reads TGTGCCAGCAGCTTGATCTTAGCGGGAGGGCTCGGGTTAGTCAATGAGCAGTTCTTC.